The present TCR beta chain was sequenced within a study of T-cell memory formation after mild COVID-19. Overall study context: There were largely donor-specific TCR clusters. Findings and limits, study-wide: Pre-infection memory harbored some responding clones, suggesting cross-reactive memory joined. Most CD4+ clones that shrank were in CM and EM, while CD8+ ones turned up in EMRA.

The TCR alpha and TCR beta cDNA libraries, bearing sample barcodes and UMIs, were generated by 5'RACE using constant-segment primers. TCRdb reanalysed the 5' RACE reads using MiXCR and keeps one entry per CDR3 protein. This sample has about 210,000 distinct CDR3 sequences, with roughly a tenth found just once. This clonotype was seen repeatedly, ten times or more. Its cognate antigen is unknown. The sample consisted of PBMCs or a T cell subset sorted from them (not recorded which). This clonotype originated in a young man who had mild COVID-19 (a few samples of this study predate the infection). Cell type and time point are not known.

CDR3 amino acids: CATSSQGADETQYF. DNA of the CDR3: TGTGCCACCAGCAGCCAGGGGGCCGATGAGACCCAGTACTTC. The chain has TRBV15 and TRBJ2-5, with 8 bases identical to TRBD1. The CDR3 totals 14 residues. The germline V gene has CDR1 LNHNV and CDR2 YYDKDF (reference sequence). The junction had 5 bases not matched to a gene; V was cut back by 3 bases and J by 5 bases.